This T cell receptor beta chain was obtained from a study of T cell repertoires in cytomegalovirus infection. About the research overall: The authors relied on CMV epitopes, both recently identified HLA-C-restricted and well-studied HLA-B-restricted.

Overall study results and limits: Predominance within the ex vivo response was attributable to HLA-C-restricted CMV-specific TCR beta clonotypes.

The CDR3 spans 15 residues. From germline, CDR1 is SEHNR and CDR2 FQNEAQ (reference sequence). As for this clonotype: The antigen remains unidentified. A junction end diverges from the germline sequence, so it may reflect a read error.

MiXCR was run by TCRdb on the reads, yielding one entry per CDR3 protein. The data hold approximately 1,000,000 distinct CDR3 sequences, with around 32% observed a single time. The J gene is TRBJ2-1, the V gene TRBV7-9, with 9 bases matching TRBD1. The source of this sequence is a human donor in good health (CMV status not recorded). Some clones in this sample may be carry-over from other donors' samples. The sample here was cultured CD8+ T cells from PBMCs, taken from culture after CMV antigen stimulation. In nucleotides, the CDR3 is TGTGTCAGCAGTTTCGGACAGGGGTACTACAATGAGCAGTTCTTC. Translation gives CVSSFGQGYYNEQFF.